Only a few counts were recorded for the clone carrying this T cell receptor beta chain. Its antigen is not known. The sample originates from a study of post-analysis software for immune sequencing data. Overall study findings and caveats: Several TRBV segments occurring more often in patients than controls included TRBV5-6, TRBV5-1 and TRBV20-1. F measure grouped same-batch samples tightly together.

Unique molecular identifiers tagged the TCR beta cDNA libraries. Starting from around 0.96 to 9.9 million T cells, the study yielded roughly 0.5 million cDNA molecules. TCRdb processed the PCR reads anew with MiXCR; each CDR3 protein has one entry. Of about half a million distinct CDR3 sequences in the sample, roughly 34% were seen once. Germline CDR1 and CDR2: SGHAT and FQDESV (reference sequence). V was cut by 2 bases and J by 6 bases, with 12 bases left in between. The CDR3 loop spans 14 amino acids. This clonotype originated in a girl under 18 with multiple sclerosis. This chain uses TRBV11-1 with TRBJ2-3; no clear D gene. Sequenced sample: blood. Written as DNA, the CDR3 is TGTGCCAGCAGCTTAAGCCGGTCGTGGGATACGCAGTATTTT. This gives the protein CASSLSRSWDTQYF.